A single sample is the source of the 18 T cell receptor beta chains below, sequenced in a study of Graves' ophthalmopathy and Graves' hyperthyroidism. The study amplified TCR beta CDR3 regions using RNA transcripts. HTBI primers were employed in first-round RT-PCR, then a second-round multiplex PCR followed. TCRdb reprocessed the multiplex PCR reads via MiXCR and lists one record per CDR3 protein. The data show over 650,000 distinct CDR3 sequences, about 38% seen once. Sequenced input: peripheral blood. Receptors were obtained from an adult man with Graves' ophthalmopathy.

This chain joins TRBV14 and TRBJ2-2; D remains unclear. CDR3 length: 17 residues. Trimming cost V 0 bases and J 4 bases, with 15 bases left between them. Germline lookup yields CDR1 SGHDN and CDR2 FVKESK. CDR3 bases: TGTGCCAGCAGCCAAGAAGACCCCGCGGTACTCACCGGGGAGCTGTTTTTT. Protein product: CASSQEDPAVLTGELFF.

This rearrangement joins TRBV7-8 to TRBJ2-2; D possibly uses TRBD1 or TRBD2 (5 bases each). The V gene's germline CDR1 is SGHVS and CDR2 FQNEAQ. Trimming took 11 bases from V and 5 from J, leaving 21 bases between them. This CDR3 is built from 15 residues. The CDR3 DNA is TGTGCCGGCTCCGGGACGGCGCTGAAGACCGGGGAGCTGTTTTTT. It specifies CAGSGTALKTGELFF.

The chain is built from TRBV29-1 and TRBJ2-7, with 10 bases that match TRBD2. Unmatched junction bases numbered 8, after V lost 4 bases and J lost 5 bases. The CDR3 is made up of 14 amino acids. Germline assignment: CDR1 SQVTM and CDR2 ANQGSEA. The CDR3 sequence is CSVGQAGGGHEQYF. The CDR3 DNA reads TGCAGCGTTGGACAAGCGGGAGGGGGGCACGAGCAGTACTTC.

The chain links TRBV29-1 to TRBJ1-1, with D possibly TRBD1 on 5 matching bases. Germline CDR1 reads SQVTM; CDR2 reads ANQGSEA. Trimming took 8 bases from V and 1 from J, leaving 8 bases between them. CDR3 size: 11 residues. CDR3 in amino acids: CSSGQNTEAFF. The CDR3 nucleotides read TGCAGCAGTGGACAGAACACTGAAGCTTTCTTT. The variable domain in full, with the rest retrieved from reference TRBV29-1 and TRBJ1-1, is SAVISQKPSRDICQRGTSLTIQCQVDSQVTMMFWYRQQPGQSLTLIATANQGSEATYESGFVIDKFPISRPNLTFSTLTVSNMSPEDSSIYLCSSGQNTEAFFGQGTRLTVV.

This clonotype was detected ten times or more. This chain links TRBV19 with TRBJ2-2; 9 bases map to TRBD1. From germline, CDR1 is LNHDA and CDR2 SQIVND (reference sequence). The CDR3 runs 14 residues. J lost 7 bases, V lost 5 bases, and 5 bases had no gene match. CDR3 amino acids: CASSGRDRDGELFF. For the CDR3, the DNA is TGTGCCAGTAGTGGAAGGGACAGGGACGGGGAGCTGTTTTTT.

This clonotype has a count of ten or more. The rearrangement links TRBV9 to TRBJ2-2; no definite D call. Looked up from germline, CDR1 is SGDLS and CDR2 is YYNGEE. This CDR3 spans 13 amino acids. Trimming took 2 bases from V and 1 from J, leaving 3 bases between them. CDR3 nucleotides: TGTGCCAGCAGCGTCAGGAACACCGGGGAGCTGTTTTTT. Protein: CASSVRNTGELFF.

The gene calls are TRBV10-3 and TRBJ1-2; D gene unclear. V lost 0 bases and J lost 6, with 11 bases in between. Germline CDR1 ENHRY, CDR2 SYGVKD. The CDR3 runs 14 residues. The CDR3 DNA is TGTGCCATCAGTGAGTCGAGATTGGAGGATGGCTACACCTTC. It encodes CAISESRLEDGYTF.

The CDR3 reads CAIGRATEAFF. CDR3 nucleotide sequence: TGTGCCATCGGTAGGGCCACTGAAGCTTTCTTT. This chain connects TRBV10-3 to TRBJ1-1; D unclear. The V gene lost 8 bases and the J gene lost 4 bases, with 8 bases spanning the gap. Germline CDR1 ENHRY, CDR2 SYGVKD. There are 11 residues in the CDR3.

This clonotype came up a few times. The V call is TRBV5-5, the J call TRBJ2-2; 9 bases line up with TRBD1. With 4 bases clipped from V and 5 bases from J, the junction kept 9 bases outside the gene matches. The CDR3 spans 16 residues. Germline V gene lookup returns CDR1 SGHKS and CDR2 YYEKEE (reference sequence). The CDR3 bases are TGTGCCAGCAGCGGCGGACAGGGGAGAGTAACCGGGGAGCTGTTTTTT. Amino acid sequence: CASSGGQGRVTGELFF.

The J gene is TRBJ2-5, the V gene TRBV10-3, with D hard to call. V lost 7 bases to trimming and J lost 1 base, with 13 bases between them. CDR1 is ENHRY and CDR2 is SYGVKD in the germline V gene. The CDR3 contains 14 residues. CDR3 DNA sequence: TGTGCCATCACGGGCACAGACCTCCAAGAGACCCAGTACTTC. Encoded protein: CAITGTDLQETQYF.

For the CDR3, the DNA is TGTGCCAGCTCAGAGGTTCCCTGGTCGCAGCCCCAGCATTTT. It translates to CASSEVPWSQPQHF. The chain uses TRBV6-5 and TRBJ1-5; D is unclear. Germline V gene lookup returns CDR1 MNHEY and CDR2 SVGAGI. This CDR3 is 14 amino acids long. Trimming cost V 8 bases and J 7 bases, with 18 bases left between them.

This clonotype occurred many times. J is TRBJ1-6 and V is TRBV5-8; the match to TRBD1 covers 8 bases. The trim removed 8 bases at V and 9 bases at J, leaving 13 bases unmatched. CDR3 length: 15 residues. Germline assignment: CDR1 SGHTS and CDR2 YDEGEE. The CDR3 loop is CASYPTTGEVSPLHF. The CDR3 DNA reads as TGTGCCAGTTATCCCACGACAGGGGAGGTTTCACCCCTCCACTTT.

This clonotype was found a few times. The chain couples TRBV20-1 to TRBJ1-2; a weak D match, TRBD1 (5 bases). The CDR3 is 11 residues long. V was shortened by 3 bases and J by 5 bases, with 7 bases between the two germline ends. Germline CDR1 and CDR2: DFQATT and SNEGSKA (reference sequence). For the CDR3, the DNA is TGCAGTGCTAGTTCAGGGTATGGCTACACCTTC. It is translated as CSASSGYGYTF.

The chain joins TRBV12-3 or TRBV12-4 to TRBJ1-1; no definite D call. This CDR3 contains 15 residues. With 8 bases removed from V and 1 base from J, the gap between germline ends came to 17 bases. CDR3 protein: CASSPMAAENTEAFF. The CDR3 DNA reads TGTGCCAGCTCACCAATGGCAGCGGAGAACACTGAAGCTTTCTTT.

This sequence joins TRBV20-1 and TRBJ2-5; either TRBD1 or TRBD2 may supply D (5 bases each). V lost 5 bases and J lost 5, with 15 bases in between. Per the germline V gene, CDR1 is DFQATT and CDR2 is SNEGSKA (reference sequence). This CDR3 is built from 13 residues. The CDR3 reads CSAPRQSGETQYF. As DNA, the CDR3 is TGCAGTGCTCCCCGACAGTCGGGGGAGACCCAGTACTTC.

Note on this clonotype: One end of the junction fails to match germline, which may point to a read error. The chain employs TRBV29-1 and TRBJ2-5, with D unresolved. The CDR3 is made up of 10 amino acids. The germline gives CDR1 SQVTM, CDR2 ANQGSEA. The CDR3 DNA reads TGCGGCGTTGAAAAGGAGACCCAGTACTTC. Its protein product is CGVEKETQYF.

The sample holds many counts of this clonotype. The CDR3 region is CASSLGQGGNYGYTF. As DNA, the CDR3 is TGCGCCAGCAGCCTAGGACAGGGCGGTAACTATGGCTACACCTTC. The chain carries TRBV4-3 and TRBJ1-2, with 8 bases matching TRBD1. Per germline, CDR1 LGHNA and CDR2 YSLEER. V trimming: 4 bases; J trimming: 1 base; junction bases outside the gene matches: 5. This CDR3 has 15 residues.

This clonotype was seen at least ten times. The CDR3 loop reads CASSGQGAGYGYTF. CDR3 coding DNA: TGTGCCAGCAGTGGACAGGGGGCAGGCTATGGCTACACCTTC. The V gene is TRBV25-1, the J gene TRBJ1-2; 10 bases match TRBD1. The length of the CDR3 is 14 residues. V gave up 4 bases and J gave up 4 bases; unmatched junction bases: 3. Germline V CDR1 and CDR2: MGHDK, SYGVNS.